Below, 20 T cell receptor beta chains from the same sample are listed, as sequenced in a study of T-cell reconstitution after alpha-beta-depleted transplantation in children. Unique molecular identifiers were used in preparing the TCRbeta library. TCRdb redid the calling of the PCR reads with MiXCR, one entry per CDR3 protein. The table has some 600,000 distinct CDR3 sequences, around 16% seen once. Sequences were derived from PBMCs from the stem cell graft donor, sampled from the stem cell graft. Receptor source: a human donor who donated a stem cell graft to a child with acute myeloid leukemia.

This clonotype was detected many times. The chain recombines TRBV20-1 with TRBJ2-4; D might be TRBD1 or TRBD2, each matching 5 bases. Trimming removed 3 bases from V and 6 bases from J, with 15 bases in between. The germline V gene has CDR1 DFQATT and CDR2 SNEGSKA (reference sequence). The CDR3 contains 14 residues. The DNA for the CDR3 is TGCAGTGCTAGGGGGGAACATACCTCAAACATTCAGTACTTC. Encoded protein: CSARGEHTSNIQYF.

In this sample, this clonotype turned up many times. The chain recombines TRBV20-1 with TRBJ1-6; D is ambiguous. Germline assignment: CDR1 DFQATT and CDR2 SNEGSKA (reference sequence). The CDR3 covers 14 residues. Trimming removed 3 bases at V and 4 bases at J, with 10 bases between. CDR3 bases: TGCAGTGCTAGCCGCGGGGATTATAATTCACCCCTCCACTTT. This codes for CSASRGDYNSPLHF.

V usage is TRBV5-6 and J usage is TRBJ1-4; a weak D match, TRBD1 (6 bases). The CDR3 totals 14 residues. V was pared by 4 bases and J by 3 bases, with 10 bases between. Germline V gives CDR1 SGHDT, CDR2 YYEEEE. Written as DNA, the CDR3 is TGTGCCAGCAGCCGGCCAGGGGCTAATGAAAAACTGTTTTTT. This translates into CASSRPGANEKLFF. Full variable domain (remainder filled in from reference TRBV5-6 and TRBJ1-4): DAGVTQSPTHLIKTRGQQVTLRCSPKSGHDTVSWYQQALGQGPQFIFQYYEEEERQRGNFPDRFSGHQFPNYSSELNVNALLLGDSALYLCASSRPGANEKLFFGSGTQLSVL.

The table lists this clonotype with many counts. The gene calls are TRBV29-1 and TRBJ1-3; D perhaps matches TRBD1 (6 bases). The germline CDR1 and CDR2 sequences are SQVTM and ANQGSEA. This CDR3 is built from 13 residues. V dropped 7 bases and J dropped 1 base, with 11 bases sitting between them. This chain's CDR3 is CSGETGSGNTIYF. CDR3 sequence (DNA): TGCAGCGGAGAGACAGGTTCTGGAAACACCATATATTTT.

This clonotype was picked up many times. The V and J genes are TRBV7-2 and TRBJ2-7; a weak D match, TRBD1 (5 bases). CDR1 is SGHTA, CDR2 FQGNSA, per germline. Trimming removed 5 bases at V and 3 bases at J, with 11 bases between. The CDR3 has 13 amino acids. Here the CDR3 reads CASSPRTGYEQYV. The CDR3 DNA follows: TGTGCCAGCAGCCCCAGAACAGGCTACGAGCAGTACGTC.

This clonotype has at least ten counts. The chain is built from TRBV20-1 and TRBJ2-1, with 13 nucleotides matching TRBD2. V lost 6 bases, J lost 5 bases, and 7 bases stayed unmatched. CDR3 length: 15 amino acids. Per germline, CDR1 DFQATT and CDR2 SNEGSKA (reference sequence). The CDR3 here is CSADGGLAGHNEQFF. DNA of the CDR3: TGCAGTGCCGACGGGGGACTAGCGGGGCACAATGAGCAGTTCTTC.

The genes are TRBV4-1 and TRBJ2-5, with 7 nucleotides matching TRBD1. Germline values: CDR1 MGHRA, CDR2 YSYEKL. The CDR3 sequence is 16 residues long. V gave up 5 bases and J gave up 5 bases; unmatched junction bases: 14. CDR3 sequence (DNA): TGCGCCAGCAGCTACCGGGACAGAGAATCCACGGAGACCCAGTACTTC. It specifies CASSYRDRESTETQYF.

V and J are TRBV15 and TRBJ1-2; TRBD1 is a possible D gene (5 bases). The V gene's germline CDR1 is LNHNV and CDR2 YYDKDF (reference sequence). V lost 1 base and J 5 bases, leaving 14 bases between the germline ends. The CDR3 runs 15 residues. In DNA form, the CDR3 reads TGTGCCACCAGCAGAGGGGCGGGGGTTGGATATGGCTACACCTTC. Protein product: CATSRGAGVGYGYTF.

The sample holds a few counts of this clonotype. V usage is TRBV5-1 and J usage is TRBJ2-3, with 14 bases identical to TRBD2. CDR1 and CDR2 from the germline V gene are SGHRS and YFSETQ. The CDR3 has 17 amino acids. Germline trimming cut 2 bases from V and 5 bases from J; bases unmatched to any gene: 7. CDR3 amino acids: CASSLPGLAGVKDTQYF. Here the CDR3 DNA reads TGCGCCAGCAGCTTACCGGGACTAGCGGGGGTGAAAGATACGCAGTATTTT.

The rearrangement joins TRBV12-3 or TRBV12-4 to TRBJ2-5; 11 bases are shared with TRBD2. V lost 5 bases and J lost 2; bases outside the gene matches: 13. This CDR3 is 18 amino acids long. For the CDR3, the DNA is TGTGCCAGCAGTCCAGATAGCGGGGGGGGAAACGATCAAGAGACCCAGTACTTC. This sequence encodes CASSPDSGGGNDQETQYF.

The chain is built from TRBV5-1 and TRBJ2-2; the D is unclear. The CDR3 contains 16 residues. Deletions cut 4 bases from V and 0 bases from J, with 13 bases between. The germline V gene has CDR1 SGHRS and CDR2 YFSETQ. CDR3: CASSPMRRTNTGELFF. DNA of the CDR3: TGCGCCAGCAGCCCTATGAGGCGGACGAACACCGGGGAGCTGTTTTTT. The entire variable domain, with the rest obtained from reference TRBV5-1 and TRBJ2-2, is as follows: KAGVTQTPRYLIKTRGQQVTLSCSPISGHRSVSWYQQTPGQGLQFLFEYFSETQRNKGNFPGRFSGRQFSNSRSEMNVSTLELGDSALYLCASSPMRRTNTGELFFGEGSRLTVL.

The rearrangement links TRBV7-9 to TRBJ2-1; D is possibly TRBD1 or TRBD2 (5 bases each). Trimming removed 8 bases at V and 7 bases at J, with 12 bases between. The CDR3 runs 12 residues. Germline V lookup: CDR1 SEHNR, CDR2 FQNEAQ (reference sequence). As DNA, the CDR3 is TGTGCCAGCGGACAATCGGGGAATGAGCAGTTCTTC. It specifies CASGQSGNEQFF.

Ten or more counts support this clonotype. The chain has TRBV4-3 and TRBJ2-1; D may be TRBD2 (7 bases). The V gene lost 1 base and the J gene lost 5 bases, with 18 bases spanning the gap. CDR1 LGHNA and CDR2 YSLEER come from the germline V gene. The CDR3 length is 17 residues. The CDR3 DNA reads TGCGCCAGCAGCCAAGCGGGGGGTGGGGGGCACAACAATGAGCAGTTCTTC. Its translation is CASSQAGGGGHNNEQFF.

Many counts were recorded for this clonotype. The gene calls are TRBV20-1 and TRBJ2-1, with TRBD2 identical over 8 bases. Germline V gene lookup returns CDR1 DFQATT and CDR2 SNEGSKA (reference sequence). This CDR3 region has 13 residues. Unmatched junction bases numbered 3, after V lost 4 bases and J lost 4 bases. The CDR3 sequence is CSAKSGGYNEQFF. The CDR3 region has the DNA TGCAGTGCTAAAAGCGGGGGTTACAATGAGCAGTTCTTC.

There are a few counts of this clonotype. CDR3: CASSPEESTNYGYTF. The CDR3 nucleotides read TGTGCCAGCAGTCCTGAGGAATCAACGAACTATGGCTACACCTTC. The chain employs TRBV28 and TRBJ1-2; no clear D. V was cut by 5 bases and J by 2 bases, with 15 bases left in between. In germline, CDR1 is MDHEN, CDR2 SYDVKM. The CDR3 totals 15 residues.

The sample holds many counts of this clonotype. This chain connects TRBV20-1 to TRBJ1-1; unclear D gene. This CDR3 is built from 14 residues. Trimming took 3 bases from V and 8 from J, leaving 19 bases between them. CDR1 and CDR2 (germline): DFQATT, SNEGSKA (reference sequence). The CDR3 here is CSASQYIRRGEAFF. The DNA of the CDR3 is TGCAGTGCTAGTCAATACATCCGCCGGGGAGAAGCTTTCTTT.

This clonotype was recorded at least ten times. This chain uses TRBV7-9 with TRBJ2-3; D gene ambiguous. This CDR3 contains 13 residues. Trimming removed 5 bases from V and 7 bases from J, with 13 bases in between. CDR1 and CDR2 (germline): SEHNR, FQNEAQ (reference sequence). The CDR3 coding sequence is TGTGCCAGCAGCCGCGTTGTGAGGAATACGCAGTATTTT. This gives the protein CASSRVVRNTQYF. Drawing the rest from reference TRBV7-9 and TRBJ2-3, the complete variable domain is DTGVSQNPRHKITKRGQNVTFRCDPISEHNRLYWYRQTLGQGPEFLTYFQNEAQLEKSRLLSDRFSAERPKGSFSTLEIQRTEQGDSAMYLCASSRVVRNTQYFGPGTRLTVL.

This clonotype was detected only once. The chain joins TRBV10-3 to TRBJ1-6; maybe TRBD1 (6 bases). CDR3 length: 14 amino acids. Germline assignment: CDR1 ENHRY and CDR2 SYGVKD. The V gene lost 7 bases and the J gene lost 6 bases, with 13 bases spanning the gap. The CDR3 reads CAITVTGGNSPLHF. CDR3 coding DNA: TGTGCCATCACCGTGACAGGAGGTAATTCACCCCTCCACTTT.

There are many counts of this clonotype. The chain employs TRBV20-1 and TRBJ1-1; D perhaps matches TRBD1 (6 bases). Germline V gene sequence: CDR1 DFQATT, CDR2 SNEGSKA (reference sequence). There are 15 residues in the CDR3. Between the trimmed V and J ends, which lost 1 base and 4 bases, there was a span of 16 bases. The CDR3 protein is CSARGTGGHGTEAFF. CDR3 in DNA: TGCAGTGCTAGAGGAACGGGGGGACACGGCACTGAAGCTTTCTTT.

This clonotype was recorded a few times. V and J are TRBV20-1 and TRBJ2-7, with D tentatively TRBD1 (6 bases). Per germline, CDR1 DFQATT and CDR2 SNEGSKA (reference sequence). This CDR3 has 15 amino acids. V gave up 0 bases and J gave up 0 bases, with 12 bases separating them. The CDR3 DNA is TGCAGTGCTAGAGATCCGGCAGGGGACTCCTACGAGCAGTACTTC. This codes for CSARDPAGDSYEQYF.